This TCR beta chain was retrieved from a study of CD8 T cells in Susac syndrome. Study-level background: Blood was drawn from patients with Susac syndrome. At that point, they were therapy-naive, on corticosteroids, or on intravenous immunoglobulin alone.

In the case of this clonotype: The antigen is undetermined.

Fulfillment of recently defined diagnostic criteria for definite or probable disease was shown by the patients with Susac syndrome. FACS was used to enrich TEMRA cells, whereas the CD8+ and CD4+ T cells were obtained by negative isolation. An amount of RNA that ranged from roughly 0.45 to 1 ug was reverse transcribed with random hexamers. TCRdb called the immunoSEQ multiplex PCR reads again in MiXCR, with one record for every CDR3 protein. The sample has about 130,000 distinct CDR3 sequences, approximately 95% seen once; the top ten hold about 0.18%. Germline V gene sequence: CDR1 SGHTA, CDR2 FQGNSA. The V gene end was trimmed by 5 bases and the J gene end by 4 bases; junction bases not matched to a gene: 8. This CDR3 region has 15 residues. Study-wide findings and caveats: The study identified roughly seventeen and five Susac-specific public clones in total CD8+ and CD8+ TEMRA repertoires.

The chain has TRBV7-2 and TRBJ2-7; 10 bases align to TRBD2. The sample consisted of CD8+ T cells from PBMCs. The receptor comes from a human donor with Susac syndrome. The CDR3 protein is CASSNDLAGVYEQYF. The CDR3 DNA is TGTGCCAGCAGCAACGATCTAGCGGGGGTTTACGAGCAGTACTTC.